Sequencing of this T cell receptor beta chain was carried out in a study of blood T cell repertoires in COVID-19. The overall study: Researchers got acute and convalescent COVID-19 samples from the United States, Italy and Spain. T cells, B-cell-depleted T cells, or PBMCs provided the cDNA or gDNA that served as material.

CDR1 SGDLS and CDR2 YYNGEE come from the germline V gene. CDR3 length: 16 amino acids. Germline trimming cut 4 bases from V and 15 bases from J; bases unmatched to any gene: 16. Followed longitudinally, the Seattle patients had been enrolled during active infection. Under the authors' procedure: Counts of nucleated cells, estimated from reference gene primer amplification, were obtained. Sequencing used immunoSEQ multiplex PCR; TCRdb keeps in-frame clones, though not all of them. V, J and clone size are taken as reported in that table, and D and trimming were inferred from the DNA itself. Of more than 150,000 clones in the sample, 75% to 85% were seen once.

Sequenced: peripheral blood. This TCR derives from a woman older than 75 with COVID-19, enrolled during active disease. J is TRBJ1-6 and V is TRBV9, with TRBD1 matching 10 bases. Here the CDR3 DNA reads TGTGCCAGCAGCTCCAGAAAGGGGACAGGGGATTCGGTCCTCCACTTT. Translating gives CASSSRKGTGDSVLHF.